These T cell receptor beta chains were read from a single sample in a study of blood T cells in healthy people across ages. One entry per CDR3 protein results from TCRdb running MiXCR on the 5' RACE reads. The table includes more than 1,400,000 distinct CDR3 sequences, roughly 45% detected once. Material: blood. Receptors were obtained from a woman younger than 35 in good health. Both conserved end residues are part of each CDR3. The order of the fields is clone size, V gene, J gene, CDR3 protein. Expanded clones get a size class; other rows say once, few or many, or leave the size out.

size: .
V: TRBV5-1
J: TRBJ1-2
CDR3: CASSLDSSYYGYTF

size: few
V: TRBV12-3/TRBV12-4
J: TRBJ2-3
CDR3: CASSLHRGTGYTDTQYF

size: .
V: TRBV20-1
J: TRBJ2-1
CDR3: CSAKGGSEWTMRQFF

size: .
V: TRBV7-9
J: TRBJ1-1
CDR3: CASSSGSYTEAFF

size: few
V: TRBV20-1
J: TRBJ2-3
CDR3: CSALPGDTDTQYF

size: few
V: TRBV2
J: TRBJ2-7
CDR3: CASSTLDRFSYEQYF

size: once
V: TRBV9
J: TRBJ1-6
CDR3: CASSVGVMWNSPLHF

size: .
V: TRBV7-9
J: TRBJ2-3
CDR3: CASSLSIDTQYF

size: few
V: TRBV5-1
J: TRBJ2-5
CDR3: CASSKVSGQGPLEQYF

size: .
V: TRBV30
J: TRBJ2-1
CDR3: CAWSGGRLAMLGDEQFF

size: .
V: TRBV7-9
J: TRBJ2-5
CDR3: CASSLAGREASQETQYF

size: once
V: TRBV7-3
J: TRBJ2-3
CDR3: CASSLWGPTSVTDTQYF

size: .
V: TRBV5-1
J: TRBJ1-2
CDR3: CASNWNAADYGYTF

size: .
V: TRBV6-5
J: TRBJ1-5
CDR3: CASSSSFRQGGDQPQHF

size: once
V: TRBV29-1
J: TRBJ1-2
CDR3: CGVDSGFHGYTF

size: few
V: TRBV28
J: TRBJ2-7
CDR3: CASSSPGGTGVSYEQYF

size: .
V: TRBV12-3/TRBV12-4
J: TRBJ2-3
CDR3: CASRVGAALALSADTQYF

size: .
V: TRBV20-1
J: TRBJ2-3
CDR3: CSAQPGQGTDTQYF

size: .
V: TRBV9
J: TRBJ2-5
CDR3: CASTPGSPGHEQYF

size: .
V: TRBV29-1
J: TRBJ2-1
CDR3: CSVRGTSGRGSYNEQFF

size: once
V: TRBV10-3
J: TRBJ2-1
CDR3: CATLLAGALNEQFF

size: .
V: TRBV2
J: TRBJ2-3
CDR3: CASSRGDRTDTQYF

size: .
V: TRBV12-3/TRBV12-4
J: TRBJ2-7
CDR3: CASSSPWSGGGSNEQYF

size: few
V: TRBV9
J: TRBJ1-2
CDR3: CASSPLYGDRDYGYTF

size: few
V: TRBV10-3
J: TRBJ2-3
CDR3: CAISSGGVTDTQYF

size: .
V: TRBV27
J: TRBJ1-1
CDR3: CASSFLSSNTEAFF

size: .
V: TRBV7-8
J: TRBJ2-5
CDR3: CASNLTGTGDFEQYF

size: once
V: TRBV4-2
J: .
CDR3: CASGQEALGVQETQYF

size: .
V: TRBV5-1
J: TRBJ2-1
CDR3: CASRVAGHNEQFF

size: few
V: TRBV6-6
J: TRBJ2-1
CDR3: CASSQSGTSGYNEQFF

size: .
V: TRBV6-5
J: TRBJ2-1
CDR3: CASSRQPTSEQFF

size: few
V: TRBV20-1
J: TRBJ2-3
CDR3: CSARDLQGIYTQYF

size: .
V: TRBV4-1
J: TRBJ2-3
CDR3: CASSHLLAGGSDTQYF

size: few
V: TRBV20-1
J: TRBJ2-3
CDR3: CSAALRKRSTDTQYF

size: .
V: TRBV28
J: TRBJ1-4
CDR3: CASSASNEKLFF

size: .
V: TRBV28
J: TRBJ2-3
CDR3: CASTTGRFDTQYF

size: few
V: TRBV3-1
J: TRBJ2-1
CDR3: CASSSHSGTVYNEQFF

size: .
V: TRBV7-2
J: TRBJ2-5
CDR3: CASSLVNEARGETQYF

size: .
V: TRBV12-3/TRBV12-4
J: TRBJ1-1
CDR3: CASSPRGGQNTEAFF

size: .
V: TRBV5-1
J: TRBJ1-3
CDR3: CASSLVGHPGNTIYF

size: .
V: TRBV2
J: TRBJ2-3
CDR3: CASSRRFGADTQYF

size: .
V: TRBV2
J: TRBJ2-6
CDR3: CASSGLRDRVIGANVLTF

size: .
V: TRBV6-2/TRBV6-3
J: TRBJ2-5
CDR3: CASSYPLEQETQYF

size: .
V: TRBV6-5
J: TRBJ2-3
CDR3: CASSTAGTLSTDTQYF

size: .
V: TRBV4-1
J: TRBJ2-2
CDR3: CASSQMMVRTGELFF

size: .
V: TRBV27
J: TRBJ2-3
CDR3: CASSRRGYTDTQYF